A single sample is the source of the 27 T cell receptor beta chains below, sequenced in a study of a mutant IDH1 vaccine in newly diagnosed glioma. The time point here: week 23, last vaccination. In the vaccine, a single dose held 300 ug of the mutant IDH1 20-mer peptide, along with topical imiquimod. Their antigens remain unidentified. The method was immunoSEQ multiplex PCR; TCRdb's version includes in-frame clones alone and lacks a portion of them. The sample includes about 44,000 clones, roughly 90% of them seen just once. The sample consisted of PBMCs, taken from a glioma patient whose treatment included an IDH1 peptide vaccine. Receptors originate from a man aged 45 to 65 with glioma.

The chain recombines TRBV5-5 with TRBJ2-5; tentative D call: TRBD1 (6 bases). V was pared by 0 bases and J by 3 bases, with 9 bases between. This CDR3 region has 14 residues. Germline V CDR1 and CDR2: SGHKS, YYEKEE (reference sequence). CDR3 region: CASSLGTGKETQYF. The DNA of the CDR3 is TGTGCCAGCAGCTTGGGAACAGGGAAAGAGACCCAGTACTTC.

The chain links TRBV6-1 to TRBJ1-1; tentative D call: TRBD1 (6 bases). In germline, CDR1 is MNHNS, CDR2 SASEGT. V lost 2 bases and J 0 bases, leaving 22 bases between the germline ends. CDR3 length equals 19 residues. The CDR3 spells CASSEYARGRGWMNTEAFF. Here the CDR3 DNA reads TGTGCCAGCAGTGAATATGCGCGGGGGAGGGGGTGGATGAACACTGAAGCTTTCTTT.

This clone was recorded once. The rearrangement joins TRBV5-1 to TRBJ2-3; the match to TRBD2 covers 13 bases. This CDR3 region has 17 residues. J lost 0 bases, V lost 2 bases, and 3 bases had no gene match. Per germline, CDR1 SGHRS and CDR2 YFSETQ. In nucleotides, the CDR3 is TGCGCCAGCAGCTTACTGACTAGCGGGGGGAGCACAGATACGCAGTATTTT. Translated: CASSLLTSGGSTDTQYF. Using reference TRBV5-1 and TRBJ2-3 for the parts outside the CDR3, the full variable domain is KAGVTQTPRYLIKTRGQQVTLSCSPISGHRSVSWYQQTPGQGLQFLFEYFSETQRNKGNFPGRFSGRQFSNSRSEMNVSTLELGDSALYLCASSLLTSGGSTDTQYFGPGTRLTVL.

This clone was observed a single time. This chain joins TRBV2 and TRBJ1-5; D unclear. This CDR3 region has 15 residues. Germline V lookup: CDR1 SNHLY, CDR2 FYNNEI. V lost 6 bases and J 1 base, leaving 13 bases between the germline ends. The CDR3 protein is CASRGGLESNQPQHF. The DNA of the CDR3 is TGTGCCAGCAGGGGTGGATTGGAAAGCAATCAGCCCCAGCATTTT.

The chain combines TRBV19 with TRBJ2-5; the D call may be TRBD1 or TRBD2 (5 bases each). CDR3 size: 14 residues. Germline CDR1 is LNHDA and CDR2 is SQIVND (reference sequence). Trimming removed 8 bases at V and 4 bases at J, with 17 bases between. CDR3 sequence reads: CASAGTAAIETQYF. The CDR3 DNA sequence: TGTGCCAGTGCCGGGACCGCAGCCATAGAGACCCAGTACTTC.

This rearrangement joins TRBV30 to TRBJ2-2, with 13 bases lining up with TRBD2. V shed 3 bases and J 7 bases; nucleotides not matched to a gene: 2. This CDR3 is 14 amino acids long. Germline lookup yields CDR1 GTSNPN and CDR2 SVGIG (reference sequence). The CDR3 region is CAWRGLAGSGELFF. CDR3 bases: TGTGCCTGGAGGGGACTAGCGGGGAGCGGGGAGCTGTTTTTT.

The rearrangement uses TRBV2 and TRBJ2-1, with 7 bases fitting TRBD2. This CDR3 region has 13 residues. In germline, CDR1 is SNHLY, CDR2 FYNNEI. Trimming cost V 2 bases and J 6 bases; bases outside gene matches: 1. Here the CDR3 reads CASSETSVNEQFF. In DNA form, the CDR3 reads TGTGCCAGCAGTGAAACTAGCGTCAATGAGCAGTTCTTC.

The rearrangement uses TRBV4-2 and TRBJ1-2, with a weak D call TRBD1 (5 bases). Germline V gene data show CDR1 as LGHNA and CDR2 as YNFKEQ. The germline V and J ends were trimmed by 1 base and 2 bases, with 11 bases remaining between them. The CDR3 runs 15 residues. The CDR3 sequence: CASSQALTENYGYTF. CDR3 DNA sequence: TGTGCCAGCAGCCAAGCCCTGACAGAAAACTATGGCTACACCTTC.

The CDR3 reads CASSPSLAETQYF. CDR3 nucleotide sequence: TGTGCCAGCAGCCCCAGTCTGGCCGAGACCCAGTACTTC. The chain couples TRBV7-9 to TRBJ2-5; D gene unclear. V was trimmed by 5 bases and J by 5 bases, leaving 12 bases between them. This CDR3 contains 13 residues. The germline CDR1 and CDR2 sequences are SEHNR and FQNEAQ (reference sequence).

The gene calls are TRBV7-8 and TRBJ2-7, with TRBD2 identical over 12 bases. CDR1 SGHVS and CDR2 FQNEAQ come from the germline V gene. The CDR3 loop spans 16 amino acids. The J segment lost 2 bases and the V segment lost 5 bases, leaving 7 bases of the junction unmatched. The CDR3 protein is CASSNWGLAGTYEQYF. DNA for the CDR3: TGTGCCAGCAGCAACTGGGGACTAGCGGGCACCTACGAGCAGTACTTC.

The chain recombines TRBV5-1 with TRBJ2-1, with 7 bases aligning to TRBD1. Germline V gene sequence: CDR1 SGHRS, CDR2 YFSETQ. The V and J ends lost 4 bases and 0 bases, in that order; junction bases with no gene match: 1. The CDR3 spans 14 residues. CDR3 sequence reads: CASSRDSSYNEQFF. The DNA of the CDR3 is TGCGCCAGCAGCCGGGACAGCTCCTACAATGAGCAGTTCTTC. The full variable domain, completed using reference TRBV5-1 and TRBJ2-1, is KAGVTQTPRYLIKTRGQQVTLSCSPISGHRSVSWYQQTPGQGLQFLFEYFSETQRNKGNFPGRFSGRQFSNSRSEMNVSTLELGDSALYLCASSRDSSYNEQFFGPGTRLTVL.

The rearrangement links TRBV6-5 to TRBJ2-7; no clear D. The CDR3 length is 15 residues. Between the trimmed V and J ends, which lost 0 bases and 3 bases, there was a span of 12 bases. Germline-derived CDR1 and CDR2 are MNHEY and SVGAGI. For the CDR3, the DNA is TGTGCCAGCAGTTACTCACTCGACTCAAGCTACGAGCAGTACTTC. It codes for CASSYSLDSSYEQYF.

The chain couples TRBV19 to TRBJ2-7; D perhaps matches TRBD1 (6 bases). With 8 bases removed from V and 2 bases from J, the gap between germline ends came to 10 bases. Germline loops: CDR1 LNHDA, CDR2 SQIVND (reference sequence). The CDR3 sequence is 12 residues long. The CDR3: CASQNRAYEQYF. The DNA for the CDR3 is TGTGCCAGTCAAAACAGGGCCTACGAGCAGTACTTC.

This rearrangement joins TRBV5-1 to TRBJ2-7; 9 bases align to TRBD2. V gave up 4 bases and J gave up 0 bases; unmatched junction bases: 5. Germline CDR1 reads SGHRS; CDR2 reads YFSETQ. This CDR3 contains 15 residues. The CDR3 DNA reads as TGCGCCAGCAGCCCGACTAGCGGATCCTCCTACGAGCAGTACTTC. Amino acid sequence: CASSPTSGSSYEQYF.

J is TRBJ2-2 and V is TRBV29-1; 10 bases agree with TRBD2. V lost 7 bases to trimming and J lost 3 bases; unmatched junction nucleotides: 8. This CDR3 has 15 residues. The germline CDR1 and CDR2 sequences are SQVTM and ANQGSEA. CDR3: CSAELAGVDTGELFF. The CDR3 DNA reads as TGCAGCGCCGAGCTAGCGGGAGTTGACACCGGGGAGCTGTTTTTT.

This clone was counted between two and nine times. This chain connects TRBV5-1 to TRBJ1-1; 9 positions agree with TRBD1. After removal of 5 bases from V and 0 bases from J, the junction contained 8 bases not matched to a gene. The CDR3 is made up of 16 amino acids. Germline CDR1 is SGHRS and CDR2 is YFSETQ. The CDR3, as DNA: TGCGCCAGCAGTCAACAGGGGGCTTCGGTGAACACTGAAGCTTTCTTT. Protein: CASSQQGASVNTEAFF.

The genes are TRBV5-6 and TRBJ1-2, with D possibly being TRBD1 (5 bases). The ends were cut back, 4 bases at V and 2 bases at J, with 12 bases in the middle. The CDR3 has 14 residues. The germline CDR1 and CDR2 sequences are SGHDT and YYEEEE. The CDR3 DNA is TGTGCCAGCAGCCTCCGGGACGGGAACTATGGCTACACCTTC. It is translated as CASSLRDGNYGYTF.

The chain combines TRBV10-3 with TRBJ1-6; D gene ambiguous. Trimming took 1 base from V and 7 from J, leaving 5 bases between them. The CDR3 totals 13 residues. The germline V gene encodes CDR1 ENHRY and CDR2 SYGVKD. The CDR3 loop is CAISELKNSPLHF. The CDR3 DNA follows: TGTGCCATCAGTGAGTTAAAGAATTCACCCCTCCACTTT.

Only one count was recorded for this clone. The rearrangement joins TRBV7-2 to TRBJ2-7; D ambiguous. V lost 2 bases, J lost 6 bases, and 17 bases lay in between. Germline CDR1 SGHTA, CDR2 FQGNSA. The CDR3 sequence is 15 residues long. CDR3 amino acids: CASSLIRIGSGEQYF. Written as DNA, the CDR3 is TGTGCCAGCAGCTTAATCAGGATTGGGTCGGGCGAGCAGTACTTC.

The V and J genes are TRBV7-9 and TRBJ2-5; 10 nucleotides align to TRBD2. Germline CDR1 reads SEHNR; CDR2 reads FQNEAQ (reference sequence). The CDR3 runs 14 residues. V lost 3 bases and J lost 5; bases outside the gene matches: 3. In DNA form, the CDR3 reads TGTGCCAGCAGCTTCGGGACTAGCGCCGAGACCCAGTACTTC. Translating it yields CASSFGTSAETQYF.

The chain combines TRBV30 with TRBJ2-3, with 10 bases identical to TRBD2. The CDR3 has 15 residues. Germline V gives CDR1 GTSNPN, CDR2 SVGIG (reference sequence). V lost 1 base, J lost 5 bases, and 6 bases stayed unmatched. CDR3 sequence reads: CAWSALAGEGDTQYF. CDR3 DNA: TGTGCCTGGAGTGCCCTAGCGGGAGAAGGAGATACGCAGTATTTT.

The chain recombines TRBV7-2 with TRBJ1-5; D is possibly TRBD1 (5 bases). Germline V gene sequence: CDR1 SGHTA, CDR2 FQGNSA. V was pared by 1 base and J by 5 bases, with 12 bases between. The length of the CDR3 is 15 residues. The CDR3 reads CASSLVTGTYQPQHF. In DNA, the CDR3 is TGTGCCAGCAGCTTAGTCACCGGGACTTATCAGCCCCAGCATTTT.

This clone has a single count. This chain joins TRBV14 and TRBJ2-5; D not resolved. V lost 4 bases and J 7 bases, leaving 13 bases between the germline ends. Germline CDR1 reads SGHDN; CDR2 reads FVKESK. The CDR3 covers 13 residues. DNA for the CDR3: TGTGCCAGCAGCCGAGGCCGGCTTGGGACCCAGTACTTC. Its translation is CASSRGRLGTQYF. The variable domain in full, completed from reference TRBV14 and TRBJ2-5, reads EAGVTQFPSHSVIEKGQTVTLRCDPISGHDNLYWYRRVMGKEIKFLLHFVKESKQDESGMPNNRFLAERTGGTYSTLKVQPAELEDSGVYFCASSRGRLGTQYFGPGTRLLVL.

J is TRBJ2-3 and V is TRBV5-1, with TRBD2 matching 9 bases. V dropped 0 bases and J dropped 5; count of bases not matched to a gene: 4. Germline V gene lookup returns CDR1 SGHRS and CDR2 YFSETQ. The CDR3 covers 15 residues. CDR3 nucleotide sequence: TGCGCCAGCAGCTTGGCTAGCGGGGTGCGAGATACGCAGTATTTT. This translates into CASSLASGVRDTQYF.

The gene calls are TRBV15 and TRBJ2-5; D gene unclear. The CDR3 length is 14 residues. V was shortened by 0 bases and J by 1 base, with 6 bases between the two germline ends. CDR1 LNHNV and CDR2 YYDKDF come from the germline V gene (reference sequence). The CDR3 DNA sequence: TGTGCCACCAGCAGAGAACTTATCCAAGAGACCCAGTACTTC. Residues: CATSRELIQETQYF.

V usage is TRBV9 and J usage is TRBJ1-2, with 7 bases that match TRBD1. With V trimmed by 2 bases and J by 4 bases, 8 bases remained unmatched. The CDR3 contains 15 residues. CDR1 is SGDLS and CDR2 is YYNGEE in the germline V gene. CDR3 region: CASSVRGGESYGYTF. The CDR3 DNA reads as TGTGCCAGCAGCGTGAGAGGGGGCGAATCCTATGGCTACACCTTC.

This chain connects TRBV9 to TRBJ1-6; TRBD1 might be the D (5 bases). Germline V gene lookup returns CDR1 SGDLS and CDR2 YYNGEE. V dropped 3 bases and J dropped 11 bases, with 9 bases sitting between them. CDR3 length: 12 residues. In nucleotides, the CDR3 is TGTGCCAGCAGCGAGGGGTATCCACCCCTCCACTTT. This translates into CASSEGYPPLHF. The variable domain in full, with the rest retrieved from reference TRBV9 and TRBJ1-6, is DSGVTQTPKHLITATGQRVTLRCSPRSGDLSVYWYQQSLDQGLQFLIQYYNGEERAKGNILERFSAQQFPDLHSELNLSSLELGDSALYFCASSEGYPPLHFGNGTRLTVT.